This TCR beta chain was found in a study of T cells in Graves' hyperthyroidism and ophthalmopathy. Trimming stripped 1 base from V and 1 base from J, with 12 bases between. Germline V gene sequence: CDR1 SGHTS, CDR2 YDEGEE. The CDR3 covers 16 residues. The investigators amplified TCR beta CDR3 regions from RNA transcripts. A first-round RT-PCR of the TCR CDR3 used the HTBI primer set. TCRdb ran MiXCR on the multiplex PCR reads and lists one entry per CDR3 protein. The sample shows approximately 330,000 distinct CDR3 sequences, roughly 15% of them seen only once. It was 10 ml of fresh peripheral blood that supplied the PBMCs. In this sample, this clonotype turned up many times.

This clonotype was obtained from a woman aged 40 to 50 with Graves' ophthalmopathy. J is TRBJ1-5 and V is TRBV5-8, with a weak D call TRBD1 (6 bases). The sample was blood. CDR3 region: CASSLYRGTSNQPQHF. As DNA, the CDR3 is TGTGCCAGCAGCTTGTATAGGGGGACGAGCAATCAGCCCCAGCATTTT.